The 18 T cell receptor beta chains listed next were all sequenced from one sample in a study of control samples from healthy donors and cancer patients. The assay was immunoSEQ multiplex PCR, and TCRdb's table has in-frame clones only and misses some. The sample yields 170,000 or so clones, 80% to 95% seen once. Sequenced input: blood. The receptors shown here come from a man aged 18 to 30 in good health.

V is TRBV10-3 and J is TRBJ2-1; D possibly corresponds to TRBD1 (6 bases). CDR3 length: 20 residues. Per germline, CDR1 ENHRY and CDR2 SYGVKD. V lost 3 bases, J lost 4 bases, and 28 bases lay in between. The CDR3 nucleotides read TGTGCCATCAGTGACTCATCCGCCCGGGACACCGGAATCGTGTACAATGAGCAGTTCTTC. Its protein product is CAISDSSARDTGIVYNEQFF.

The gene calls are TRBV2 and TRBJ2-1, with D possibly being TRBD1 (6 bases). This CDR3 has 14 residues. In germline, CDR1 is SNHLY, CDR2 FYNNEI. V lost 1 base, J lost 7 bases, and 11 bases lay in between. DNA for the CDR3: TGTGCCAGCAGTGAAGTGGGGGCAGGGAATGAGCAGTTCTTC. It encodes CASSEVGAGNEQFF.

The chain links TRBV6-6 to TRBJ2-5, with D maybe TRBD1 (6 bases). V was pared by 0 bases and J by 5 bases, with 13 bases between. Germline V CDR1 and CDR2: MNHNY, SVGAGI (reference sequence). The CDR3 runs 15 residues. For the CDR3, the DNA is TGTGCCAGCAGTTACTCGGGGGCAATAGGGGAGACCCAGTACTTC. As protein: CASSYSGAIGETQYF.

The chain's CDR3 is CASSSSGQSSYNSPLHF. The CDR3 region has the DNA TGTGCCAGCTCTTCTTCGGGGCAGAGCTCCTATAATTCACCCCTCCACTTT. The chain joins TRBV19 to TRBJ1-6, with TRBD1 as a possible D gene (5 bases). This CDR3 is built from 17 residues. With 9 bases removed from V and 0 bases from J, the gap between germline ends came to 18 bases. Germline CDR1 LNHDA, CDR2 SQIVND (reference sequence).

The chain recombines TRBV5-1 with TRBJ2-1; the match to TRBD2 covers 9 bases. The CDR3 contains 16 residues. V lost 0 bases, J lost 6 bases, and 7 bases stayed unmatched. Looked up from germline, CDR1 is SGHRS and CDR2 is YFSETQ. CDR3 amino acids: CASSLGGGGVSNEQFF. The CDR3 nucleotides are TGCGCCAGCAGCTTGGGGGGCGGGGGGGTGAGCAATGAGCAGTTCTTC.

The rearrangement uses TRBV14 and TRBJ1-4, with TRBD1 matching over 8 bases. Trimming cost V 2 bases and J 0 bases; bases outside gene matches: 14. This CDR3 is 20 amino acids long. The germline V gene has CDR1 SGHDN and CDR2 FVKESK. The CDR3 DNA is TGTGCCAGCAGCCAACATCCTCAGGGGGCGCTTCGGTCAACTAATGAAAAACTGTTTTTT. Translating gives CASSQHPQGALRSTNEKLFF.

The chain uses TRBV10-3 and TRBJ1-1; D call uncertain. Trimming took 5 bases from V and 3 from J, leaving 13 bases between them. The length of the CDR3 is 14 residues. From germline, CDR1 is ENHRY and CDR2 SYGVKD. This CDR3 reads CAISTGIGDTEAFF. The DNA of the CDR3 is TGTGCCATCAGTACCGGGATTGGGGACACTGAAGCTTTCTTT.

V gene TRBV7-3 combines with J gene TRBJ2-1; 11 bases agree with TRBD2. Germline CDR1 and CDR2: SGHTA and FQGTGA. The CDR3 covers 15 residues. Trimming removed 2 bases from V and 5 bases from J; junction bases left unmatched: 2. The CDR3 nucleotides read TGTGCCAGCAGCTTAGGACTAGCGGGTCACAATGAGCAGTTCTTC. This encodes CASSLGLAGHNEQFF.

The chain carries TRBV19 and TRBJ2-1; 9 bases match TRBD1. Per germline, CDR1 LNHDA and CDR2 SQIVND (reference sequence). Unmatched junction bases numbered 6, after V lost 2 bases and J lost 4 bases. CDR3 size: 16 residues. CDR3 region: CASSISSGTGYNEQFF. In DNA form, the CDR3 reads TGTGCCAGTAGTATAAGCTCCGGGACAGGGTACAATGAGCAGTTCTTC.

The rearrangement uses TRBV30 and TRBJ2-2, with D perhaps matching TRBD1 or TRBD2 (5 bases each). The CDR3 totals 13 residues. The germline V and J ends were trimmed by 5 bases and 0 bases, with 7 bases remaining between them. Germline CDR1 and CDR2: GTSNPN and SVGIG (reference sequence). This CDR3 reads CAWGTANTGELFF. CDR3 sequence (DNA): TGTGCCTGGGGGACGGCGAACACCGGGGAGCTGTTTTTT.

This rearrangement joins TRBV12-5 to TRBJ1-2; D may be TRBD1 (5 bases). The CDR3 loop spans 11 amino acids. V lost 5 bases, J lost 13 bases, and 14 bases lay in between. Germline CDR1 LGHNT, CDR2 FRNRAP. The CDR3, as DNA: TGTGCTAGTGGTATCGACAGAGAAGGCACCTTC. This translates into CASGIDREGTF.

This clone occurred once. The rearrangement uses TRBV4-2 and TRBJ2-3; D gene ambiguous. The CDR3 length is 14 residues. V gave up 0 bases and J gave up 2 bases, with 6 bases separating them. The germline gives CDR1 LGHNA, CDR2 YNFKEQ. The CDR3 sequence is CASSQDRSTDTQYF. The CDR3 coding sequence is TGTGCCAGCAGCCAAGATAGGTCCACAGATACGCAGTATTTT.

This rearrangement joins TRBV5-1 to TRBJ2-6, with D possibly TRBD1 on 5 matching bases. CDR1 and CDR2 (germline): SGHRS, YFSETQ. V was pared by 3 bases and J by 8 bases, with 12 bases between. CDR3 length: 14 amino acids. The CDR3 bases are TGCGCCAGCAGCTATGGTTCAGGGTCCAACGTCCTGACTTTC. This translates into CASSYGSGSNVLTF.

The chain uses TRBV18 and TRBJ2-7, with 7 bases lining up with TRBD1. With V trimmed by 8 bases and J by 6 bases, 7 bases remained unmatched. The CDR3 contains 12 residues. CDR1 is KGHSH and CDR2 is LQKENI in the germline V gene. DNA for the CDR3: TGTGCCAGCCGACAGGGACCGGGCGAGCAGTACTTC. Translated: CASRQGPGEQYF.

V and J are TRBV18 and TRBJ2-6; D call uncertain. Germline-derived CDR1 and CDR2 are KGHSH and LQKENI. The CDR3 covers 15 residues. V lost 3 bases and J lost 4, with 10 bases in between. The CDR3 protein is CASSPDISGANVLTF. The CDR3 nucleotides are TGTGCCAGCTCACCCGACATCTCAGGGGCCAACGTCCTGACTTTC.

J is TRBJ1-6 and V is TRBV30; D is ambiguous. The CDR3 totals 14 residues. Trimming stripped 1 base from V and 0 bases from J, with 4 bases between. The germline gives CDR1 GTSNPN, CDR2 SVGIG (reference sequence). In nucleotides, the CDR3 is TGTGCCTGGAGTGGTGGCTCCTATAATTCACCCCTCCACTTT. It codes for CAWSGGSYNSPLHF.

The CDR3 loop reads CASSVGGTNEQFF. Written as DNA, the CDR3 is TGTGCCAGCAGCGTCGGGGGTACCAATGAGCAGTTCTTC. The chain links TRBV5-6 to TRBJ2-1; a weak D match, TRBD2 (6 bases). The CDR3 is 13 amino acids. Trimming cost V 4 bases and J 6 bases, with 11 bases left between them. Germline V gives CDR1 SGHDT, CDR2 YYEEEE.

V is TRBV18 and J is TRBJ2-4, with 7 positions matching TRBD2. This CDR3 is built from 13 residues. V was clipped by 3 bases and J by 9 bases; unmatched bases: 5. CDR1 KGHSH and CDR2 LQKENI come from the germline V gene. CDR3 amino acids: CASSPAGDGIQYF. Here the CDR3 DNA reads TGTGCCAGCTCACCTGCGGGGGATGGCATTCAGTACTTC.